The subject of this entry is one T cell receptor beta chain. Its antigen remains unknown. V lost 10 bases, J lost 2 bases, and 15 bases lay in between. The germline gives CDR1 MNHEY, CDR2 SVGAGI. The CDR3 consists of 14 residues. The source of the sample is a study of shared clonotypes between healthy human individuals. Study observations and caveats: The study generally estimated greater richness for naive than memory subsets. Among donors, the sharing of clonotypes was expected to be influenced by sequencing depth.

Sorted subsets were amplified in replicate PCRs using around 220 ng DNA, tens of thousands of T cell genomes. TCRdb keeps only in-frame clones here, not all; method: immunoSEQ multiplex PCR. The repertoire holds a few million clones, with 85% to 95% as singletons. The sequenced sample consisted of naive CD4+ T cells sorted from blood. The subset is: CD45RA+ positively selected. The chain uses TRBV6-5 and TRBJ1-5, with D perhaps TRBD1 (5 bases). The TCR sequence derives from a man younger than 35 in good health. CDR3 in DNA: TGTGCCACCCATGGACTGGGGGGCAATCAGCCCCAGCATTTT. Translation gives CATHGLGGNQPQHF.